This TCR beta chain stems from a study of blood T cell repertoires in COVID-19. Study context: Some COVID-19 samples were acute and others convalescent; all came from the United States, Italy and Spain. The analysed material was cDNA or gDNA that came from T cells, B-cell-depleted T cells, or PBMCs.

Germline values: CDR1 SGHRS, CDR2 YFSETQ. The ends were cut back, 5 bases at V and 2 bases at J, with 10 bases in the middle. The CDR3 is made up of 13 amino acids. Methods used by the authors: The authors estimated nucleated cell counts from reference gene primer amplification. Only in-frame clones appear in the TCRdb table, and some are missing; sequencing was by immunoSEQ multiplex PCR. V, J and clone size were drawn from that table, and D and trimming were deduced from the DNA. The data hold under 200,000 clones, with approximately 86% observed a single time. The receptor was isolated from an elderly woman with acute or convalescent COVID-19. Sequenced: peripheral blood. The chain joins TRBV5-1 to TRBJ1-2, with D tentatively TRBD1 (5 bases). CDR3 nucleotides: TGCGCCAGCAGTCAGACAGAGAACTATGGCTACACCTTC. This encodes CASSQTENYGYTF.